This T cell receptor beta chain is drawn from a study of blood T cell repertoires in COVID-19. V was clipped by 5 bases and J by 7 bases, with 17 bases between them. The CDR3 consists of 14 residues. Per the germline V gene, CDR1 is SGHTA and CDR2 is FQGNSA. The data were produced by immunoSEQ multiplex PCR, yet TCRdb's version contains in-frame clones alone and is incomplete. The repertoire holds 25,000 to 35,000 clones, with almost 85% as singletons. Material for sequencing was peripheral blood. The source is a man older than 75 with active COVID-19. V gene TRBV7-2 combines with J gene TRBJ1-2; D is ambiguous. CDR3 protein: CASSPRAAISGYTF. DNA of the CDR3: TGTGCCAGCAGCCCGCGGGCAGCCATCAGTGGCTACACCTTC.